The entry that follows covers one T cell receptor beta chain sequence. Antigen unknown. This entry comes from a study of T cell clonotyping in hematopoietic cell transplantation. Study in general: Cytoreduction preceded collection of pretransplant recipient samples.

Time point specified: recipient sample about 28 days before transplant, after cytoreduction. Using immunoSEQ multiplex PCR, the repertoire was profiled, and TCRdb retains in-frame clones only, with some absent. The sample consists of tens of thousands of clones, 90% to 95% of them appearing once. Study-level findings and limits: Few recipient clonotypes overlapped donors; over 97% were de novo at given depth. Higher Inverse Simpson Index values in graft donor and pretransplant recipient predicted broader posttransplant TCR diversity. Pathologically expanded recipient clonotypes increased progressively from day 30 to day 180 as diversity fell.

The starting material was peripheral blood mononuclear cells, obtained before stem cell transplant. The receptor comes from a man aged 35 to 55 with chronic myeloid leukemia. Some clones in this sample may be carry-over from other donors' samples.

The CDR3 loop reads CASSLGLANEQFF. The CDR3 nucleotides are TGCGCCAGCAGCCTTGGACTAGCCAATGAGCAGTTCTTC. The chain is built from TRBV4-3 and TRBJ2-1; the match to TRBD2 covers 8 bases. V dropped 4 bases and J dropped 6; count of bases not matched to a gene: 2. This CDR3 has 13 residues. The germline gives CDR1 LGHNA, CDR2 YSLEER.